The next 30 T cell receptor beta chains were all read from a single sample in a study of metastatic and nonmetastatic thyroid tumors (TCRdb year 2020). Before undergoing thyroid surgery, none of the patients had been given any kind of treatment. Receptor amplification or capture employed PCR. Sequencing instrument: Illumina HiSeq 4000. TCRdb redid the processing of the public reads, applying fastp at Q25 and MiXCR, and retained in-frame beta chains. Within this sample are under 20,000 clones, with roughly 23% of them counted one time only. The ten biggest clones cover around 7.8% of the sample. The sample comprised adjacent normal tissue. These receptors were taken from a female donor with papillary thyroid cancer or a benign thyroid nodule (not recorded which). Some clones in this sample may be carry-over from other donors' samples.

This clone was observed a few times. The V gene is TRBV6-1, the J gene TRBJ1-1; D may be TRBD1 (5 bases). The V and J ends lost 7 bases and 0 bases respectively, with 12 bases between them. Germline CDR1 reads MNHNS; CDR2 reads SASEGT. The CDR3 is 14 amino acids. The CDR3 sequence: CASTKTDMNTEAFF. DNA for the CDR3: TGTGCCAGCACCAAGACAGACATGAACACTGAAGCTTTCTTT.

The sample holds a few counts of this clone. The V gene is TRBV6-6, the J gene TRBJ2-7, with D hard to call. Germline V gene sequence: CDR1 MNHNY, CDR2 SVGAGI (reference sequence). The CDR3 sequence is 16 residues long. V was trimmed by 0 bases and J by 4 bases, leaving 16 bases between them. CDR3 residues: CASSYSLRGGKYEQYF. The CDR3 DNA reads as TGTGCCAGCAGTTACTCTCTTCGCGGCGGAAAATACGAGCAGTACTTC.

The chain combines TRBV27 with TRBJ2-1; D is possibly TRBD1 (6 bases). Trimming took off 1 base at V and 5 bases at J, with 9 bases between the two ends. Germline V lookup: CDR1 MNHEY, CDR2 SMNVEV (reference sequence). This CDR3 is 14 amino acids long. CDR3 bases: TGTGCCAGCAGTTTATATGGGACAAACAATGAGCAGTTCTTC. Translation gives CASSLYGTNNEQFF.

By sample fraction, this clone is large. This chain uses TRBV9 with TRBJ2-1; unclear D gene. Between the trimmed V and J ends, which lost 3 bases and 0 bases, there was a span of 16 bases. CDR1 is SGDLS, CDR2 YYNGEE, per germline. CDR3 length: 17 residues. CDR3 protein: CASSGSVTVSSYNEQFF. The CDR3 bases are TGTGCCAGCAGCGGGTCCGTAACGGTAAGCTCCTACAATGAGCAGTTCTTC.

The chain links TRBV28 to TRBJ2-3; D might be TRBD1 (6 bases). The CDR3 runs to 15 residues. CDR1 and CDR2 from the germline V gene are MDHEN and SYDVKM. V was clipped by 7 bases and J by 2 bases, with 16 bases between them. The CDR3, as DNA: TGTGCCAGCACCCTTCAGGGGTTGGCCACAGATACGCAGTATTTT. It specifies CASTLQGLATDTQYF.

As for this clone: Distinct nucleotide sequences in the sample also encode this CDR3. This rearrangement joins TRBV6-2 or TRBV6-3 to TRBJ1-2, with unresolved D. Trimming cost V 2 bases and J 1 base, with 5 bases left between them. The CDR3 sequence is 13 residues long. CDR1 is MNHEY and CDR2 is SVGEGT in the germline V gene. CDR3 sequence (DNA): TGTGCCAGCAGTTACGGGTTTAACTATGGCTACACCTTC. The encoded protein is CASSYGFNYGYTF.

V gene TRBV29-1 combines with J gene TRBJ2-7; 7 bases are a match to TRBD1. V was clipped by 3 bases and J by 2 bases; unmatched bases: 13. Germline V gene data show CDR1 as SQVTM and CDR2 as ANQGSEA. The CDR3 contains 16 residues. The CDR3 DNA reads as TGCAGCGTTGAGAGGTCTAGGGGGACAGACACCTACGAGCAGTACTTC. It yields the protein CSVERSRGTDTYEQYF.

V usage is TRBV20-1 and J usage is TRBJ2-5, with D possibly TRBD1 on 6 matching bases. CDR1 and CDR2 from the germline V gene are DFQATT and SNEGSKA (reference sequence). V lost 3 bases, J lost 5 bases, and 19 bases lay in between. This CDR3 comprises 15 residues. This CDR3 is CSARDSDRIGETQYF. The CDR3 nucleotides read TGCAGTGCTAGGGACTCAGACAGGATTGGGGAGACCCAGTACTTC.

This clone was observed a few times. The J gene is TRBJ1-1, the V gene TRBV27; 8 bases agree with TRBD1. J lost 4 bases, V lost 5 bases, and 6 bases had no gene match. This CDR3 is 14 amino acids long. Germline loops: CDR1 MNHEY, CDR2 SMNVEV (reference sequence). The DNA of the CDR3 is TGTGCCAGCAGTGTCACAGGGGGATTCACTGAAGCTTTCTTT. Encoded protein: CASSVTGGFTEAFF.

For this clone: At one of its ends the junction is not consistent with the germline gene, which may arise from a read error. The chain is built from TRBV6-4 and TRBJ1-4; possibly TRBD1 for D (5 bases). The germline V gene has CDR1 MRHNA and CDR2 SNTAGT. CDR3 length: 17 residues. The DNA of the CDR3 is TGTGCCAGGATTCGGGAGAGACAAGAACCAGGGACCGAACAACTTTTTTTT. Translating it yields CARIRERQEPGTEQLFF.

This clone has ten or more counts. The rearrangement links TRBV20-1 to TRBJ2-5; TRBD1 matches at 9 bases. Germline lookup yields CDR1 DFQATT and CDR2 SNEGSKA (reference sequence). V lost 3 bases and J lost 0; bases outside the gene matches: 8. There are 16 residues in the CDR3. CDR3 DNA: TGCAGTGCTAGTGCACAGGGGGCATTGAACCAAGAGACCCAGTACTTC. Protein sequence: CSASAQGALNQETQYF.

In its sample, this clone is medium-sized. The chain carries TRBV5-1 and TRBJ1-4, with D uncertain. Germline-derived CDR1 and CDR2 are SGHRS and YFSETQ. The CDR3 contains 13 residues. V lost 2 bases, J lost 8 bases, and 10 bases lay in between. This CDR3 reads CASSLDPGEKLFF. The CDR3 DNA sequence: TGCGCCAGCAGCTTAGACCCCGGCGAAAAACTGTTTTTT. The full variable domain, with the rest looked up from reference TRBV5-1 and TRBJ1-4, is KAGVTQTPRYLIKTRGQQVTLSCSPISGHRSVSWYQQTPGQGLQFLFEYFSETQRNKGNFPGRFSGRQFSNSRSEMNVSTLELGDSALYLCASSLDPGEKLFFGSGTQLSVL.

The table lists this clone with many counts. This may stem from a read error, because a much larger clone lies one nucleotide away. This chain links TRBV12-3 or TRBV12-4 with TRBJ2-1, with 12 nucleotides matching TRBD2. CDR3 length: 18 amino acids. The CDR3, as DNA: TGTGCCAGCAGTCTAGCGGGAGGGCCCTCTTCCTCCTACAATGAGCAGTTCTTC. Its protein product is CASSLAGGPSSSYNEQFF.

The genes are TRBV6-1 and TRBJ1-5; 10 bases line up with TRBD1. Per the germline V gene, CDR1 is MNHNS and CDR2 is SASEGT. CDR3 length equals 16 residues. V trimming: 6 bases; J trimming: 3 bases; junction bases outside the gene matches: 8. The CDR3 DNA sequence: TGTGCCAGCAGGGGGTCGACAGGGGGCTTCAATCAGCCCCAGCATTTT. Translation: CASRGSTGGFNQPQHF.

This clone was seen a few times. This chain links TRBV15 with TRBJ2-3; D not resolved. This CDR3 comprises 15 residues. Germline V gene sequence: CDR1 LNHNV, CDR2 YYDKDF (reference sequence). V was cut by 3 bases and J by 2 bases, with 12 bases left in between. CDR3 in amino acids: CATSSLDWVTDTQYF. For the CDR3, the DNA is TGTGCCACCAGCAGTTTAGATTGGGTCACAGATACGCAGTATTTT.

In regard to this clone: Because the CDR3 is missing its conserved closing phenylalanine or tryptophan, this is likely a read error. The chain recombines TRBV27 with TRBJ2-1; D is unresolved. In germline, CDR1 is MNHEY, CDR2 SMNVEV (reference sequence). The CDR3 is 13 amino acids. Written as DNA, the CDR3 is TGTGCCAGAAGGGAACGGACCTACAATGTGCAGTTCGTC. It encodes CARRERTYNVQFV.

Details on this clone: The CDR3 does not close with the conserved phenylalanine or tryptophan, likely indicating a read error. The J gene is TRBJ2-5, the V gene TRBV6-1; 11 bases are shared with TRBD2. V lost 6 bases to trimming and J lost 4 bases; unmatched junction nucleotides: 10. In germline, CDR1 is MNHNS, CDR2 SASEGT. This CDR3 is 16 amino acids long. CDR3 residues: CASRKLSGRAGETQYS. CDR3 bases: TGTGCCAGCAGAAAACTTAGCGGGAGGGCGGGAGAGACCCAGTACTCC.

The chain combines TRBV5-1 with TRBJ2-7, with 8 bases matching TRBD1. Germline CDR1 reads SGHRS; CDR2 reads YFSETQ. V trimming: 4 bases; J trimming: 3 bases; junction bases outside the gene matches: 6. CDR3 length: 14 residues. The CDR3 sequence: CASSGKGQGYEQYF. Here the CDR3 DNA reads TGCGCCAGCAGCGGAAAAGGACAGGGCTACGAGCAGTACTTC.

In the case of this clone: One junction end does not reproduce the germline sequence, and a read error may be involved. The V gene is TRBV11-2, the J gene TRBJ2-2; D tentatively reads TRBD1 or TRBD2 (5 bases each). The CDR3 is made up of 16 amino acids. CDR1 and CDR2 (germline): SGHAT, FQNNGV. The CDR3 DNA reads TGTGCCAGCAGCGCCGAGGGTGGACATAACACCGGGGAGCTGTCTTTT. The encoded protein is CASSAEGGHNTGELSF.

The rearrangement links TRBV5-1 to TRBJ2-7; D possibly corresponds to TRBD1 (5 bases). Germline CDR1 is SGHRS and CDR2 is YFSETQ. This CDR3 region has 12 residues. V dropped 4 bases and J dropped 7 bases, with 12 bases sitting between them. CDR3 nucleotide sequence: TGCGCCAGCAGCGCATCAGGGAAAGAGCAGTACTTC. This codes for CASSASGKEQYF.

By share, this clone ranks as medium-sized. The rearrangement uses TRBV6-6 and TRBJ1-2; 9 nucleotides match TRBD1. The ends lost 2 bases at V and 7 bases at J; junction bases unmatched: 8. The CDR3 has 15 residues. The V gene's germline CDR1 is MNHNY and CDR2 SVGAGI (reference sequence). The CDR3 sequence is CASSYLTGGGRGYTF. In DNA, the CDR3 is TGTGCCAGCAGTTACCTCACAGGGGGCGGGCGTGGCTACACCTTC.

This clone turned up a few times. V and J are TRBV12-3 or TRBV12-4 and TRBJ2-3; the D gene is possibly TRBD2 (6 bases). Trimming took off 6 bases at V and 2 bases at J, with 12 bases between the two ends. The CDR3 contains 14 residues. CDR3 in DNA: TGTGCCAGCAGCGGGGGACCCCACACAGATACGCAGTATTTT. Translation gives CASSGGPHTDTQYF.

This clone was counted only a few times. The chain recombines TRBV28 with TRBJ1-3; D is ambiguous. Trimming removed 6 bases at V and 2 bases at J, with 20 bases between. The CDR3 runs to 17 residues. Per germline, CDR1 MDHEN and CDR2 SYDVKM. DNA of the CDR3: TGTGCCAGCAGGCCCCTCCTGACGGGGATCGCTGGAAACACCATATATTTT. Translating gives CASRPLLTGIAGNTIYF.

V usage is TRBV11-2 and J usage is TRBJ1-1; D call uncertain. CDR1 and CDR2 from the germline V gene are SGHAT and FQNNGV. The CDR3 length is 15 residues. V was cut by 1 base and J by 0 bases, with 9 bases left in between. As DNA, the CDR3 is TGTGCCAGCAGCTTAGGTGGGTGGTTGAACACTGAAGCTTTCTTT. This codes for CASSLGGWLNTEAFF.

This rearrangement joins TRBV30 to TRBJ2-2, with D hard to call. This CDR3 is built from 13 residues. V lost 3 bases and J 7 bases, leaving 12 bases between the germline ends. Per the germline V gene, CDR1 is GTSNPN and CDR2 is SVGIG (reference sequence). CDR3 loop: CAWRAPLGGELFF. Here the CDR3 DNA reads TGTGCCTGGAGGGCCCCCCTGGGCGGGGAGCTGTTTTTT.

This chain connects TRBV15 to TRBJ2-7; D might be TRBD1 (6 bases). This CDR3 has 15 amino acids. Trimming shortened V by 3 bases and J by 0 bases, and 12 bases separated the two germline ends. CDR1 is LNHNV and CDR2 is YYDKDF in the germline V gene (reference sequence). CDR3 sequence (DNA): TGTGCCACCAGCAGGTCCGGACAGCCCTCCTACGAGCAGTACTTC. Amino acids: CATSRSGQPSYEQYF.

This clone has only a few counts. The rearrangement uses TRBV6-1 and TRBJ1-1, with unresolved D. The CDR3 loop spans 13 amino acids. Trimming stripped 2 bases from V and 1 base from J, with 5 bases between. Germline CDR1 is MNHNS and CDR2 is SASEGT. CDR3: CASSEHQNTEAFF. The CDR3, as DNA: TGTGCCAGCAGTGAACACCAGAACACTGAAGCTTTCTTT.

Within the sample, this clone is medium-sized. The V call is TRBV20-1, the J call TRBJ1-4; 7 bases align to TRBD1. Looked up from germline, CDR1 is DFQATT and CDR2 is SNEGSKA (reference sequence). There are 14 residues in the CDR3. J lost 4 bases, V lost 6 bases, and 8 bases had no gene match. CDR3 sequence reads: CSAVRDSVNEKLFF. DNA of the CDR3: TGCAGTGCCGTACGGGACAGTGTTAATGAAAAACTGTTTTTT.

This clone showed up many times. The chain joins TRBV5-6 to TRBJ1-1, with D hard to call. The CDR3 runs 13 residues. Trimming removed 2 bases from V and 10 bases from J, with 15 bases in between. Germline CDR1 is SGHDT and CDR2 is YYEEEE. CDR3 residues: CASSFPAVHGAFF. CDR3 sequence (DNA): TGTGCCAGCAGCTTTCCGGCGGTCCACGGAGCTTTCTTT.

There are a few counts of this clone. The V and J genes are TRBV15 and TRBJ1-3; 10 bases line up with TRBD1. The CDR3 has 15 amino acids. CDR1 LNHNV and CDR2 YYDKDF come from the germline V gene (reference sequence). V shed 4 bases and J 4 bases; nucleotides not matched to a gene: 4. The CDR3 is CATSIDRGHGNTIYF. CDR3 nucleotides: TGTGCCACCAGCATCGACAGGGGGCACGGAAACACCATATATTTT.